This T cell receptor beta chain was recorded in a study of beta chain features in type 1 diabetes. Study outcomes and limitations: Comparison showed that naive, central memory and Treg TCRB repertoires appeared more similar among patients than among healthy donors. All four CD4+ subsets from Type 1 diabetes patients carried moderately but significantly shorter TCRB CDR3s.

There are a few counts of this clone. The antigen is not known. CDR3 length: 16 amino acids. Germline CDR1 is SNHLY and CDR2 is FYNNEI. Trimming took 6 bases from V and 10 from J; bases not matched to a gene: 12. Sequencing targeted expressed TCRB transcripts, as all isolated RNA had been reverse transcribed. Profiled with immunoSEQ multiplex PCR; TCRdb holds only in-frame clones, not every one. The repertoire consists of 600,000 to 700,000 clones, with about an eighth occurring once and the leading ten covering approximately 0.11%. The sample consisted of naive CD4+ T cells from blood. The receptor was derived from a man aged 30-40 years with type 1 diabetes. This chain connects TRBV2 to TRBJ1-6, with 10 bases that match TRBD1. The CDR3 is CASSGPGTGVYSPLHF. CDR3 nucleotide sequence: TGTGCCAGCAGCGGTCCCGGGACAGGGGTTTACTCACCCCTCCACTTT.